The rows below give T cell receptor beta chains drawn from one sample of a study of blood T cell repertoires in COVID-19. Clones were read by immunoSEQ multiplex PCR, and TCRdb kept only the in-frame ones, dropping some. The repertoire includes over 200,000 clones, 70% to 90% of them detected once, and roughly 2.6% sits in the top ten. The sequenced sample was peripheral blood. These receptors came from a man younger than 45 with COVID-19, enrolled during active disease. Both conserved end residues are part of each CDR3. Each record gives: J gene, clone size, D gene, V gene, CDR3 protein, CDR3 DNA. D genes are given only for firm matches. Clone size appears in some rows only: once, few, many, or a class for an expanded clone.

J: TRBJ2-1
size: few
D: NA
V: TRBV19
CDR3: CASTYSDKPVGEQFF
DNA: TGTGCCAGTACGTATAGTGACAAGCCGGTCGGTGAGCAGTTCTTC

J: TRBJ1-1
size: NA
D: NA
V: TRBV15
CDR3: CATSRDQVEAFF
DNA: TGTGCCACCAGCAGAGATCAGGTTGAAGCTTTCTTT

J: TRBJ1-2
size: once
D: TRBD1
V: TRBV5-6
CDR3: CASSLDGRGHGYTF
DNA: TGTGCCAGCAGCTTGGATGGCAGGGGGCATGGCTACACCTTC

J: TRBJ2-7
size: NA
D: NA
V: TRBV6-2/TRBV6-3
CDR3: CASSYVGSAYEQYF
DNA: TGTGCCAGCAGTTACGTTGGTAGTGCCTACGAGCAGTACTTC

J: TRBJ2-7
size: NA
D: TRBD1
V: TRBV5-4
CDR3: CASSVQGQGAYEQYF
DNA: TGTGCCAGCAGCGTACAGGGACAGGGGGCCTACGAGCAGTACTTC

J: TRBJ1-1
size: NA
D: NA
V: TRBV24-1
CDR3: CATSESRGTEAFF
DNA: TGTGCCACCAGTGAGTCCCGGGGAACTGAAGCTTTCTTT

J: TRBJ2-1
size: NA
D: NA
V: TRBV9
CDR3: CASSVGLGNEQFF
DNA: TGTGCCAGCAGCGTGGGCCTTGGCAATGAGCAGTTCTTC

J: TRBJ1-5
size: NA
D: NA
V: TRBV5-1
CDR3: CASSTGGDQPQHF
DNA: TGCGCCAGCAGCACCGGGGGGGATCAGCCCCAGCATTTT

J: TRBJ2-7
size: NA
D: TRBD1
V: TRBV7-4
CDR3: CASSLDDGTGWFDEQYF
DNA: TGTGCCAGCAGCTTAGACGACGGGACAGGTTGGTTCGACGAGCAGTACTTC

J: TRBJ2-1
size: NA
D: TRBD2
V: TRBV4-1
CDR3: CASSQPSGSTSYNEQFF
DNA: TGCGCCAGCAGCCAACCTAGCGGGAGTACTTCCTACAATGAGCAGTTCTTC

J: TRBJ1-1
size: NA
D: NA
V: TRBV29-1
CDR3: CSVTRQQNTEAFF
DNA: TGCAGCGTGACGAGACAGCAGAACACTGAAGCTTTCTTT

J: TRBJ2-1
size: NA
D: TRBD1
V: TRBV18
CDR3: CASSQPQGALYNEQFF
DNA: TGTGCCAGCTCACAACCCCAGGGGGCGCTCTACAATGAGCAGTTCTTC

J: TRBJ1-1
size: NA
D: TRBD1
V: TRBV18
CDR3: CASSPGRQGMSEAFF
DNA: TGTGCCAGCTCACCCGGGAGACAGGGTATGTCTGAAGCTTTCTTT

J: TRBJ2-1
size: NA
D: TRBD2
V: TRBV9
CDR3: CASSVGVGTSGSNEQFF
DNA: TGTGCCAGCAGCGTTGGGGTCGGGACTAGCGGGAGTAATGAGCAGTTCTTC

J: TRBJ2-2
size: NA
D: TRBD1
V: TRBV5-1
CDR3: CASSLQGGNTGELFF
DNA: TGCGCCAGCAGCCTACAGGGGGGGAACACCGGGGAGCTGTTTTTT

J: TRBJ1-1
size: NA
D: NA
V: TRBV7-9
CDR3: CASSLEGVEAFF
DNA: TGTGCCAGCAGCTTAGAGGGGGTTGAAGCTTTCTTT

J: TRBJ2-7
size: once
D: TRBD1
V: TRBV3-1/TRBV3-2
CDR3: CASSRYSGTASYEQYF
DNA: TGTGCCAGCAGCCGATATTCCGGGACAGCATCTTACGAGCAGTACTTC

J: TRBJ2-1
size: NA
D: NA
V: TRBV28
CDR3: CASSLGAFTGLGGNNEQFF
DNA: TGTGCCAGCAGTTTAGGGGCCTTCACCGGACTAGGGGGGAACAATGAGCAGTTCTTC

J: TRBJ1-1
size: medium-sized
D: TRBD1
V: TRBV7-7
CDR3: CASSPLNGQGARRDTEAFF
DNA: TGTGCCAGCAGTCCCCTGAACGGGCAGGGGGCGAGAAGGGACACTGAAGCTTTCTTT

J: TRBJ1-4
size: once
D: NA
V: TRBV19
CDR3: CASSDGRWSNEKLFF
DNA: TGTGCCAGTAGCGACGGGAGGTGGTCTAATGAAAAACTGTTTTTT

J: TRBJ2-1
size: NA
D: TRBD2
V: TRBV6-5
CDR3: CASLTSGGAYEQFF
DNA: TGTGCCAGCCTCACTAGCGGGGGGGCTTATGAGCAGTTCTTC

J: TRBJ2-1
size: NA
D: NA
V: TRBV4-2
CDR3: CASSQDRRSEQFF
DNA: TGTGCCAGCAGCCAAGACCGCCGGTCTGAGCAGTTCTTC

J: TRBJ1-6
size: NA
D: TRBD1
V: TRBV7-9
CDR3: CASSLSGQGDSPLHF
DNA: TGTGCCAGCAGCCTATCGGGACAGGGGGATTCACCCCTCCACTTT

J: TRBJ1-2
size: NA
D: TRBD1
V: TRBV7-2
CDR3: CASSLFAQGATVSGYTF
DNA: TGTGCCAGCAGCTTATTTGCACAGGGGGCGACCGTATCTGGCTACACCTTC

J: TRBJ2-1
size: NA
D: NA
V: TRBV5-1
CDR3: CASSLAFNEQFF
DNA: TGCGCCAGCAGCTTGGCCTTCAATGAGCAGTTCTTC

J: TRBJ2-1
size: once
D: NA
V: TRBV7-2
CDR3: CASSLEGARVEQFF
DNA: TGTGCCAGCAGCTTAGAAGGGGCTAGAGTTGAGCAGTTCTTC

J: TRBJ2-7
size: NA
D: TRBD2
V: TRBV5-6
CDR3: CASSSTSGSYEQYF
DNA: TGTGCCAGCAGCTCGACTAGCGGCTCCTACGAGCAGTACTTC

J: TRBJ2-4
size: NA
D: NA
V: TRBV6-2/TRBV6-3
CDR3: CASSYSKLSGTKNIQYF
DNA: TGTGCCAGCAGTTACTCGAAACTTTCAGGAACCAAAAACATTCAGTACTTC

J: TRBJ2-2
size: NA
D: NA
V: TRBV4-2
CDR3: CASSQDGPGRATGELFF
DNA: TGTGCCAGCAGCCAAGATGGCCCAGGTCGAGCCACCGGGGAGCTGTTTTTT

J: TRBJ2-3
size: NA
D: TRBD1
V: TRBV7-3
CDR3: CASSTQGADTQYF
DNA: TGTGCCAGCAGCACGCAGGGGGCAGATACGCAGTATTTT

J: TRBJ1-1
size: NA
D: TRBD1
V: TRBV5-1
CDR3: CASSLDGQGASEAFF
DNA: TGCGCCAGCAGCCTCGACGGACAGGGGGCGTCTGAAGCTTTCTTT

J: TRBJ2-1
size: NA
D: TRBD2
V: TRBV11-1
CDR3: CASSRTSGGLYNEQFF
DNA: TGTGCCAGCAGTCGTACTAGCGGGGGCCTGTACAATGAGCAGTTCTTC

J: TRBJ1-6
size: NA
D: NA
V: TRBV2
CDR3: CASKGLNSPLHF
DNA: TGTGCCAGCAAGGGGTTGAATTCACCCCTCCACTTT

J: TRBJ1-2
size: NA
D: TRBD1
V: TRBV5-1
CDR3: CASSLEPDRYYTF
DNA: TGCGCCAGCAGCTTGGAGCCGGACAGGTACTACACCTTC

J: TRBJ1-1
size: NA
D: NA
V: TRBV2
CDR3: CASSERGGWNEAFF
DNA: TGTGCCAGCAGTGAGAGAGGTGGGTGGAATGAAGCTTTCTTT

J: TRBJ2-7
size: NA
D: TRBD2
V: TRBV18
CDR3: CASSLTGGGGRYEQYF
DNA: TGTGCCAGCTCTCTCACCGGAGGCGGGGGGAGGTACGAGCAGTACTTC

J: TRBJ1-1
size: NA
D: TRBD1
V: TRBV2
CDR3: CASRFPGTGIEAFF
DNA: TGTGCCAGCAGATTCCCCGGGACAGGGATTGAAGCTTTCTTT

J: TRBJ1-2
size: few
D: NA
V: TRBV6-4
CDR3: CASRSDPGRSYTF
DNA: TGTGCCAGCAGGAGTGACCCAGGAAGGAGCTACACCTTC

J: TRBJ2-1
size: NA
D: TRBD2
V: TRBV5-1
CDR3: CASSLGLEANEQFF
DNA: TGCGCCAGCAGCTTAGGACTAGAGGCCAATGAGCAGTTCTTC

J: TRBJ1-2
size: NA
D: NA
V: TRBV19
CDR3: CASMGGNRYGYTF
DNA: TGTGCCAGTATGGGAGGGAATCGGTATGGCTACACCTTC

J: TRBJ1-2
size: NA
D: TRBD1
V: TRBV6-5
CDR3: CASTGGYYGYTF
DNA: TGTGCCAGCACAGGGGGTTACTATGGCTACACCTTC

J: TRBJ2-5
size: NA
D: TRBD2
V: TRBV4-1
CDR3: CASRAGGPEETQYF
DNA: TGCGCCAGCCGAGCGGGGGGGCCGGAAGAGACCCAGTACTTC

J: TRBJ2-5
size: NA
D: TRBD2
V: TRBV5-4
CDR3: CASSLEAGGPETQYF
DNA: TGTGCCAGCAGCTTGGAAGCGGGGGGGCCAGAGACCCAGTACTTC

J: TRBJ1-2
size: NA
D: NA
V: TRBV7-2
CDR3: CASSLGEQRGYGYTF
DNA: TGTGCCAGCAGCTTAGGGGAACAAAGGGGCTATGGCTACACCTTC

J: TRBJ2-2
size: NA
D: NA
V: TRBV5-4
CDR3: CASSQNTGELFF
DNA: TGTGCCAGCAGCCAGAACACCGGGGAGCTGTTTTTT

J: TRBJ1-3
size: NA
D: NA
V: TRBV6-1
CDR3: CASSEGWGGASNTIYF
DNA: TGTGCCAGCAGTGAAGGATGGGGGGGGGCCAGTAACACCATATATTTT

J: TRBJ1-3
size: once
D: NA
V: TRBV7-2
CDR3: CASSLGSGFVSGNTIYF
DNA: TGTGCCAGCAGCTTAGGAAGCGGTTTTGTCTCTGGAAACACCATATATTTT

J: TRBJ1-2
size: NA
D: NA
V: TRBV7-6
CDR3: CAAGTNYGYTF
DNA: TGTGCAGCGGGAACTAACTATGGCTACACCTTC

J: TRBJ1-1
size: NA
D: TRBD1
V: TRBV7-2
CDR3: CASRRTGKVTEAFF
DNA: TGTGCCAGCAGACGGACAGGGAAGGTGACTGAAGCTTTCTTT

J: TRBJ1-1
size: NA
D: TRBD1
V: TRBV27
CDR3: CASTDRGTEAFF
DNA: TGTGCCAGCACGGACAGGGGAACTGAAGCTTTCTTT

J: TRBJ2-7
size: NA
D: TRBD2
V: TRBV29-1
CDR3: CSVRLAGYEQYF
DNA: TGCAGCGTACGACTAGCGGGCTACGAGCAGTACTTC

J: TRBJ1-1
size: NA
D: NA
V: TRBV7-9
CDR3: CASSRPTGNTEAFF
DNA: TGTGCCAGCAGCCGCCCGACAGGGAACACTGAAGCTTTCTTT

J: TRBJ1-5
size: NA
D: NA
V: TRBV6-1
CDR3: CASSEASGLYSNQPQHF
DNA: TGTGCCAGCAGTGAAGCGTCAGGGCTGTATAGCAATCAGCCCCAGCATTTT